What follows are 19 T cell receptor beta chains derived from one specimen sequenced in a study of tumor T cells in aggressive B-cell lymphoma. Clones were read by immunoSEQ multiplex PCR, and TCRdb kept only the in-frame ones, dropping some. The sample has about 3,200 clones, about 89% seen once. Sequencing input: tumor tissue. The receptors derive from an adult with diffuse large B cell lymphoma.

The chain employs TRBV5-6 and TRBJ2-7; the match to TRBD1 covers 10 bases. J gave up 3 bases and V 2 bases, and 5 bases lay outside the gene matches. This CDR3 comprises 15 residues. Germline values: CDR1 SGHDT, CDR2 YYEEEE. The CDR3 coding sequence is TGTGCCAGCAGCTTAGGGACAGGGGTGTTCTACGAGCAGTACTTC. Translated, it gives CASSLGTGVFYEQYF.

This clone showed up just once. V usage is TRBV6-5 and J usage is TRBJ2-2; possibly TRBD2 for D (5 bases). This CDR3 is built from 15 residues. V lost 6 bases, J lost 5 bases, and 16 bases lay in between. In germline, CDR1 is MNHEY, CDR2 SVGAGI. CDR3 region: CASRGPLVRTGELFF. Written as DNA, the CDR3 is TGTGCCAGCAGAGGACCACTAGTCCGGACCGGGGAGCTGTTTTTT.

V and J are TRBV5-1 and TRBJ2-5; 8 bases map to TRBD1. Germline CDR1 reads SGHRS; CDR2 reads YFSETQ. This CDR3 has 14 amino acids. V lost 1 base, J lost 4 bases, and 3 bases stayed unmatched. This chain's CDR3 is CASSLQGAIETQYF. The CDR3 DNA reads as TGCGCCAGCAGCTTGCAGGGGGCTATAGAGACCCAGTACTTC.

The rearrangement joins TRBV18 to TRBJ1-2; D uncertain. Trimming took 5 bases from V and 0 from J, leaving 7 bases between them. Germline assignment: CDR1 KGHSH and CDR2 LQKENI. The CDR3 is 13 residues long. The CDR3 sequence: CASSASPNYGYTF. Written as DNA, the CDR3 is TGTGCCAGCTCAGCGAGTCCTAACTATGGCTACACCTTC.

This chain links TRBV5-1 with TRBJ2-4; possible D gene TRBD1, 5 bases. With 1 base removed from V and 0 bases from J, the gap between germline ends came to 11 bases. The germline gives CDR1 SGHRS, CDR2 YFSETQ. The CDR3 consists of 16 residues. The CDR3 protein is CASSLSTDLAKNIQYF. CDR3 sequence (DNA): TGCGCCAGCAGCTTGTCGACAGACCTAGCCAAAAACATTCAGTACTTC.

The V gene is TRBV30, the J gene TRBJ2-5; 9 bases are shared with TRBD2. This CDR3 contains 13 residues. J lost 1 base, V lost 8 bases, and 5 bases had no gene match. Germline CDR1 and CDR2: GTSNPN and SVGIG (reference sequence). In DNA form, the CDR3 reads TGTGCCGGGACTAGCAGCGCCCAAGAGACCCAGTACTTC. Translation gives CAGTSSAQETQYF. The full variable domain, its missing parts supplied by reference TRBV30 and TRBJ2-5, is SQTIHQWPATLVQPVGSPLSLECTVEGTSNPNLYWYRQAAGRGLQLLFYSVGIGQISSEVPQNLSASRPQDRQFILSSKKLLLSDSGFYLCAGTSSAQETQYFGPGTRLLVL.

The gene calls are TRBV7-3 and TRBJ1-5; D is unresolved. This CDR3 region has 13 residues. Germline values: CDR1 SGHTA, CDR2 FQGTGA. Trimming shortened V by 5 bases and J by 5 bases, and 10 bases separated the two germline ends. CDR3 DNA sequence: TGTGCCAGCAGCAAATCCACAGATCAGCCCCAGCATTTT. Translating it yields CASSKSTDQPQHF.

The chain is built from TRBV25-1 and TRBJ1-3, with D hard to call. The ends were cut back, 3 bases at V and 4 bases at J, with 10 bases in the middle. The length of the CDR3 is 14 residues. Germline V gene data show CDR1 as MGHDK and CDR2 as SYGVNS. The CDR3 is CASSDSGRGNTIYF. CDR3 sequence (DNA): TGTGCCAGCAGTGATAGTGGTCGAGGAAACACCATATATTTT.

V usage is TRBV27 and J usage is TRBJ2-7; 7 nucleotides align to TRBD1. The CDR3 totals 13 residues. The germline CDR1 and CDR2 sequences are MNHEY and SMNVEV (reference sequence). Unmatched junction bases numbered 5, after V lost 3 bases and J lost 6 bases. The CDR3 DNA sequence: TGTGCCAGCAGTTTCACTACAGGGGTCGAGCAGTACTTC. Translating it yields CASSFTTGVEQYF.

This chain uses TRBV27 with TRBJ2-2; tentatively, D is TRBD2 (6 bases). This CDR3 has 15 amino acids. Germline assignment: CDR1 MNHEY and CDR2 SMNVEV (reference sequence). Deletions cut 6 bases from V and 3 bases from J, with 14 bases between. The chain's CDR3 is CASRMPGLYTGELFF. CDR3 in DNA: TGTGCCAGCAGGATGCCGGGACTTTACACCGGGGAGCTGTTTTTT.

The chain recombines TRBV28 with TRBJ2-5, with D possibly matching TRBD2 (5 bases). TRBJ2-7 explains the end of the DNA better; the J call may be wrong. Germline assignment: CDR1 MDHEN and CDR2 SYDVKM. The CDR3 is 15 residues long. Here the CDR3 reads CASRMHDPLEDEQYF. The DNA of the CDR3 is TGTGCCAGCAGGATGCACGACCCCCTGGAGGACGAGCAGTACTTC.

This chain links TRBV2 with TRBJ2-1, with D unclear. Looked up from germline, CDR1 is SNHLY and CDR2 is FYNNEI. The CDR3 loop spans 14 amino acids. V shed 8 bases and J shed 5 bases, with 16 bases lying between them. CDR3 in DNA: TGTGCCAGCCCCATCCCCCAAACGGACAATGAGCAGTTCTTC. Translation gives CASPIPQTDNEQFF.

V is TRBV5-4 and J is TRBJ1-5, with D possibly TRBD1 on 5 matching bases. Trimming removed 2 bases at V and 7 bases at J, with 19 bases between. CDR1 and CDR2 from the germline V gene are SGHNT and YYREEE (reference sequence). The CDR3 totals 16 residues. CDR3 sequence reads: CASSFFGQGILQPQHF. CDR3 in DNA: TGTGCCAGCAGCTTCTTTGGTCAGGGTATTCTCCAGCCCCAGCATTTT.

This sequence joins TRBV25-1 and TRBJ2-2, with 9 bases matching TRBD2. CDR1 and CDR2 (germline): MGHDK, SYGVNS. The CDR3 loop spans 16 amino acids. The junction had 8 bases not matched to a gene; V was cut back by 3 bases and J by 6 bases. CDR3 nucleotides: TGTGCCAGCAGTGATTCCGGGACTAGCTTGCCCGGGGAGCTGTTTTTT. Protein: CASSDSGTSLPGELFF.

This rearrangement joins TRBV28 to TRBJ2-7, with D possibly TRBD2 on 5 matching bases. Between the trimmed V and J ends, which lost 5 bases and 6 bases, there was a span of 14 bases. This CDR3 has 13 residues. The V gene's germline CDR1 is MDHEN and CDR2 SYDVKM. As DNA, the CDR3 is TGTGCCAGCAGTGGGCGGGCCATTGGCGAGCAGTACTTC. Its protein product is CASSGRAIGEQYF.

The V call is TRBV4-3, the J call TRBJ2-5; 10 positions agree with TRBD2. The J call is doubtful: the DNA matches TRBJ2-7 better. Germline CDR1 reads LGHNA; CDR2 reads YSLEER. This CDR3 comprises 20 residues. This chain's CDR3 is CASSRQLWTSGSYNGYEQYF. DNA for the CDR3: TGCGCCAGCAGCCGCCAACTTTGGACTAGCGGATCTTACAACGGCTACGAGCAGTACTTC.

For the CDR3, the DNA is TGCGCCAGCAGCTTCGACCGGGACAGGGGCATCACCTACGAGCAGTACTTC. This codes for CASSFDRDRGITYEQYF. The gene calls are TRBV5-1 and TRBJ2-7, with 10 bases lining up with TRBD1. Germline loops: CDR1 SGHRS, CDR2 YFSETQ. V dropped 2 bases and J dropped 2; count of bases not matched to a gene: 10. This CDR3 region has 17 residues.

As concerns this clone: A read error is likely, as this CDR3 ends without the conserved phenylalanine or tryptophan. The gene calls are TRBV7-9 and TRBJ1-1; no definite D call. This CDR3 spans 13 amino acids. V lost 3 bases to trimming and J lost 4 bases, with 9 bases between them. The germline V gene encodes CDR1 SEHNR and CDR2 FQNEAQ (reference sequence). The CDR3 spells CASSLEVGTEAFL. The DNA for the CDR3 is TGTGCCAGCAGCTTGGAGGTCGGCACTGAAGCTTTCCTT.

The chain recombines TRBV21-1 with TRBJ1-5; the table's TRBD1 call for D was not verified on the DNA. TRBV21-1 is annotated as a pseudogene. This CDR3 has 17 residues. CDR3 DNA sequence: TGTGCCAGCAGCAAAGCGCTTGGGGGACAGGGCAATCAGCCCCAGCATTTT. Translation gives CASSKALGGQGNQPQHF.